The rows below give T cell receptor beta chains drawn from one sample of a study of blood T cells in healthy people across ages. TCRdb independently ran MiXCR on the 5' RACE reads; one entry per CDR3 protein. Of 350,000 to 450,000 distinct CDR3 sequences in the sample, 52% were seen once. What was sequenced was blood. The receptors were sampled from a man aged 55 to 69 in good health. The CDR3 runs from the conserved cysteine through the conserved F or W. D genes are given only for firm matches. Only part of the rows carry a size: once, few, many, or a class if the clone is expanded.

NA many TRBJ2-5 TRBV6-5 CASIARDYQETQYF TGTGCCAGCATAGCCAGGGACTACCAAGAGACCCAGTACTTC
NA NA TRBJ2-7 TRBV2 CASRLLAGQGTYEQYF TGTGCCAGCAGGTTACTAGCGGGACAGGGAACCTACGAGCAGTACTTC
TRBD2 NA TRBJ2-1 TRBV6-2/TRBV6-3 CASSLPGREKTQFF TGTGCCAGCAGTCTCCCCGGGAGGGAGAAGACCCAGTTCTTC
NA once TRBJ2-3 TRBV7-2 CASSARATTDTQYF TGTGCCAGCAGCGCCCGGGCTACCACAGATACGCAGTATTTT
NA NA TRBJ2-2 TRBV24-1 CATVGPGVATGELFF TGTGCCACCGTAGGTCCCGGGGTCGCCACCGGGGAGCTGTTTTTT
NA many TRBJ2-3 TRBV11-2 CASSLERSSDTQYF TGTGCCAGCAGCTTAGAGCGCTCCAGCGATACGCAGTATTTT
NA many TRBJ2-7 TRBV12-3/TRBV12-4 CASSLVGNQYEQYF TGTGCCAGCAGTTTAGTAGGGAACCAGTACGAGCAGTACTTC
TRBD2 NA TRBJ2-1 TRBV2 CASSEQGGASYNEQFF TGTGCCAGCAGTGAACAGGGAGGGGCCTCCTACAATGAGCAGTTCTTC
NA NA TRBJ1-1 TRBV2 CASSRGQLQPNTEAFF TGTGCCAGCAGTCGGGGCCAGTTGCAACCAAACACTGAAGCTTTCTTT
NA many TRBJ2-1 TRBV27 CASSSDFHNEQFF TGTGCCAGCAGTTCGGACTTCCACAATGAGCAGTTCTTC
TRBD2 few TRBJ2-7 TRBV7-2 CASKESGRAYEQYF TGTGCCAGCAAGGAAAGCGGGAGGGCCTACGAGCAGTACTTC
TRBD1 NA TRBJ2-4 TRBV2 CASSQLGQEPKNIQYF TGTGCCAGCAGCCAGCTAGGACAGGAGCCCAAAAACATTCAGTACTTC
NA NA TRBJ1-5 TRBV18 CASSPGLLNQPQHF TGTGCCAGCTCACCTGGTCTCCTAAATCAGCCCCAGCATTTT
TRBD1 NA TRBJ2-3 TRBV20-1 CSATRDSLSTDTQYF TGCAGTGCTACTCGGGACAGCTTAAGCACAGATACGCAGTATTTT
NA NA TRBJ2-3 TRBV5-1 CASRVQGSDTQYF TGCGCCAGCAGGGTCCAGGGGTCAGATACGCAGTATTTT
TRBD2 NA TRBJ2-3 TRBV28 CASSQRTSGSATQYF TGTGCCAGCAGCCAACGGACTAGCGGGAGCGCTACGCAGTATTTT
TRBD1 NA TRBJ1-2 TRBV20-1 CSATGAHAAGGRYSYTF TGCAGTGCTACAGGGGCCCACGCGGCAGGGGGAAGATATAGCTACACCTTC
NA NA TRBJ2-5 TRBV7-7 CASSPGTHQETQYF TGTGCTAGCAGCCCCGGGACGCACCAAGAGACCCAGTACTTC